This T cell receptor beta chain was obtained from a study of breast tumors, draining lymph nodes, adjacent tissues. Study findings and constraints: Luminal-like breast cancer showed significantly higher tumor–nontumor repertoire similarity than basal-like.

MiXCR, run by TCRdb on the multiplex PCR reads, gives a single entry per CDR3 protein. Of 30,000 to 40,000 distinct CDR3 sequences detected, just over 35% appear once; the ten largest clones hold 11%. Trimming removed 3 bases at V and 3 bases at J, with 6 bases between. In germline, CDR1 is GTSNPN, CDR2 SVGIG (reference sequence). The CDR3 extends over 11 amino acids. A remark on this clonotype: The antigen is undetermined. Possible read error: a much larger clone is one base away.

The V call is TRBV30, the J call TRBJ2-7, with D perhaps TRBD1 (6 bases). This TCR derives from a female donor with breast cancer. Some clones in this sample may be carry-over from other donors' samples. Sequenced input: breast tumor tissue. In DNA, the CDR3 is TGTGCCTGGAGAGGGGGCTACGAGCAGTACTTC. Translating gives CAWRGGYEQYF.